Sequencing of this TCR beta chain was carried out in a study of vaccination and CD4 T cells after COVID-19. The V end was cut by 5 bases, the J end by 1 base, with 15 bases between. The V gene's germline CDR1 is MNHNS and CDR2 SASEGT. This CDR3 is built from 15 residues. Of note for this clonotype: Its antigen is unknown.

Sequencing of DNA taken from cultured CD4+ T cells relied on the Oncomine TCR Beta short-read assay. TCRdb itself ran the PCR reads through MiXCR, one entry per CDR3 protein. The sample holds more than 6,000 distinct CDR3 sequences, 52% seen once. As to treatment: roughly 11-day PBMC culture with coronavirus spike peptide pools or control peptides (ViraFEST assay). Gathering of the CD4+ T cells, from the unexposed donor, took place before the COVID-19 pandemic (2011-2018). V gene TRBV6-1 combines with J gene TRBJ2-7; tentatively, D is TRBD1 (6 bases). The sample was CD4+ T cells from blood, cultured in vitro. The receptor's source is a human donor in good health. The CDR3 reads CASSPDRRPSYEQYF. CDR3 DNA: TGTGCCAGCAGTCCCGACAGGCGACCGTCCTACGAGCAGTACTTC.